These 30 T cell receptor beta chains share one sample of origin, sequenced in a study of blood T cell repertoires in COVID-19. Sequenced by immunoSEQ multiplex PCR; TCRdb stores in-frame clones only, minus some. This sample yields 100,000 to 150,000 clones, of which around 83% are seen a single time; roughly 10% belongs to the top ten. The specimen was peripheral blood. The source is a man aged 60 to 69 with acute or convalescent COVID-19.

The chain uses TRBV9 and TRBJ1-5; D ambiguous. The CDR3 contains 13 residues. Germline assignment: CDR1 SGDLS and CDR2 YYNGEE. Trimming pared 9 bases from V and 3 bases from J, leaving 13 bases between. The CDR3 bases are TGTGCCACCGTGCCCGCGGACAATCAGCCCCAGCATTTT. This gives the protein CATVPADNQPQHF.

The chain joins TRBV7-9 to TRBJ2-7, with 11 bases lining up with TRBD2. The CDR3 consists of 16 residues. Germline loops: CDR1 SEHNR, CDR2 FQNEAQ (reference sequence). The V segment lost 1 base and the J segment 2 bases; nucleotides outside the gene matches: 4. CDR3 protein: CASSLGLAGPAYEQYF. The CDR3 region has the DNA TGTGCCAGCAGCTTAGGACTAGCGGGACCCGCCTACGAGCAGTACTTC.

This clone was observed a handful of times. The V call is TRBV20-1, the J call TRBJ2-1; D perhaps matches TRBD2 (5 bases). Germline CDR1 DFQATT, CDR2 SNEGSKA (reference sequence). The V end was cut by 3 bases, the J end by 9 bases, with 15 bases between. CDR3 length: 13 residues. This CDR3 reads CSASLVRAGEQFF. In DNA form, the CDR3 reads TGCAGTGCTAGTTTGGTGAGGGCCGGTGAGCAGTTCTTC.

The J gene is TRBJ2-5, the V gene TRBV5-1, with TRBD1 identical over 8 bases. Germline CDR1 is SGHRS and CDR2 is YFSETQ. The CDR3 runs to 13 residues. V lost 0 bases and J lost 9; bases outside the gene matches: 4. The CDR3, as DNA: TGCGCCAGCAGCTTGGGATTGACAGGGGCCCAGTACTTC. Protein product: CASSLGLTGAQYF.

The rearrangement joins TRBV6-5 to TRBJ2-3, with D perhaps matching TRBD2 (5 bases). CDR3 size: 12 residues. Germline V gene data show CDR1 as MNHEY and CDR2 as SVGAGI. With 7 bases removed from V and 6 bases from J, the gap between germline ends came to 11 bases. In DNA, the CDR3 is TGTGCCAGCACCGAAACGGGGGATACGCAGTATTTT. This encodes CASTETGDTQYF.

In this sample, this clone turned up once. This chain uses TRBV29-1 with TRBJ2-1, with unresolved D. CDR3 size: 10 residues. Germline V lookup: CDR1 SQVTM, CDR2 ANQGSEA. CDR3 protein: CSGKLNEQFF. Written as DNA, the CDR3 is TGCAGTGGTAAACTTAATGAGCAGTTCTTC.

The chain carries TRBV9 and TRBJ2-3; 7 bases are shared with TRBD2. The V segment lost 7 bases and the J segment 2 bases; nucleotides outside the gene matches: 19. Germline V gene data show CDR1 as SGDLS and CDR2 as YYNGEE. The CDR3 sequence is 18 residues long. CDR3 nucleotide sequence: TGTGCCAGCGGAATTCCCGATTCGGCGGGAGTTGCCACAGATACGCAGTATTTT. It encodes CASGIPDSAGVATDTQYF.

The rearrangement links TRBV15 to TRBJ1-3; no definite D call. Germline CDR1 and CDR2: LNHNV and YYDKDF (reference sequence). Trimming pared 0 bases from V and 2 bases from J, leaving 11 bases between. The CDR3 spans 16 residues. In nucleotides, the CDR3 is TGTGCCACCAGCAGAGATCTCGGTGCGGCTGGAAACACCATATATTTT. Amino acids: CATSRDLGAAGNTIYF.

The chain couples TRBV5-1 to TRBJ2-7; 12 nucleotides line up with TRBD2. V lost 4 bases and J lost 3; bases outside the gene matches: 5. CDR1 is SGHRS and CDR2 is YFSETQ in the germline V gene. CDR3 length: 15 residues. CDR3 residues: CASSPGTSGYYEQYF. CDR3 coding DNA: TGCGCCAGCAGCCCCGGGACTAGCGGGTACTACGAGCAGTACTTC.

The J gene is TRBJ1-3, the V gene TRBV5-1; D perhaps matches TRBD1 (5 bases). Trimming took off 5 bases at V and 0 bases at J, with 12 bases between the two ends. Per the germline V gene, CDR1 is SGHRS and CDR2 is YFSETQ. CDR3 size: 15 residues. As DNA, the CDR3 is TGCGCCAGCAGTTTTACCACAGGCTCTGGAAACACCATATATTTT. Its translation is CASSFTTGSGNTIYF. Full variable domain (rest looked up from reference TRBV5-1 and TRBJ1-3): KAGVTQTPRYLIKTRGQQVTLSCSPISGHRSVSWYQQTPGQGLQFLFEYFSETQRNKGNFPGRFSGRQFSNSRSEMNVSTLELGDSALYLCASSFTTGSGNTIYFGEGSWLTVV.

The CDR3 DNA reads TGTGCCATCAGTGAGTCTGGACTAGCGGGAGATACGCAGTATTTT. Translated: CAISESGLAGDTQYF. The chain links TRBV10-3 to TRBJ2-3; 11 positions match TRBD2. CDR3 length: 15 residues. Germline CDR1 ENHRY, CDR2 SYGVKD. After removal of 0 bases from V and 5 bases from J, the junction contained 1 base not matched to a gene.

In DNA form, the CDR3 reads TGTGCCATCAGTGAGGGAGCGGGGCCAACAACGGGAGAGACCCAGTACTTC. This codes for CAISEGAGPTTGETQYF. V and J are TRBV10-3 and TRBJ2-5; 7 bases are shared with TRBD2. CDR1 and CDR2 (germline): ENHRY, SYGVKD. Unmatched junction bases numbered 13, after V lost 2 bases and J lost 4 bases. This CDR3 has 17 amino acids.

This clone was detected only once. This chain links TRBV5-6 with TRBJ2-7; D possibly corresponds to TRBD1 (5 bases). The V end was cut by 0 bases, the J end by 5 bases, with 15 bases between. This CDR3 has 15 residues. The germline CDR1 and CDR2 sequences are SGHDT and YYEEEE. CDR3 protein: CASSLEGERGNEQYF. The CDR3 DNA reads as TGTGCCAGCAGCTTGGAAGGGGAAAGGGGTAACGAGCAGTACTTC.

The V and J genes are TRBV7-9 and TRBJ2-2, with D maybe TRBD2 (5 bases). CDR3 length: 18 residues. V was cut by 5 bases and J by 4 bases, with 23 bases left in between. Germline V lookup: CDR1 SEHNR, CDR2 FQNEAQ (reference sequence). The CDR3 sequence: CASSTPPGVDLGTGELFF. In DNA form, the CDR3 reads TGTGCCAGCAGCACCCCGCCCGGGGTAGACCTGGGCACCGGGGAGCTGTTTTTT. Complete variable domain (other parts from reference TRBV7-9 and TRBJ2-2): DTGVSQNPRHKITKRGQNVTFRCDPISEHNRLYWYRQTLGQGPEFLTYFQNEAQLEKSRLLSDRFSAERPKGSFSTLEIQRTEQGDSAMYLCASSTPPGVDLGTGELFFGEGSRLTVL.

The rearrangement uses TRBV2 and TRBJ2-5; perhaps TRBD1 as D (6 bases). Germline assignment: CDR1 SNHLY and CDR2 FYNNEI. V lost 5 bases, J lost 5 bases, and 18 bases lay in between. This CDR3 comprises 15 residues. CDR3 sequence (DNA): TGTGCCAGCAGTCCTCTCACGGGTCAGGGGGAGACCCAGTACTTC. It specifies CASSPLTGQGETQYF.

The chain couples TRBV15 to TRBJ2-1; 12 nucleotides align to TRBD2. V lost 3 bases to trimming and J lost 0 bases; unmatched junction nucleotides: 3. The CDR3 covers 17 residues. Germline assignment: CDR1 LNHNV and CDR2 YYDKDF (reference sequence). Here the CDR3 DNA reads TGTGCCACCAGCAGCCTAGCGGGAGGGCCCTCCTACAATGAGCAGTTCTTC. Encoded protein: CATSSLAGGPSYNEQFF. The full variable domain, with the rest looked up from reference TRBV15 and TRBJ2-1, is DAMVIQNPRYQVTQFGKPVTLSCSQTLNHNVMYWYQQKSSQAPKLLFHYYDKDFNNEADTPDNFQSRRPNTSFCFLDIRSPGLGDTAMYLCATSSLAGGPSYNEQFFGPGTRLTVL.

The genes are TRBV6-6 and TRBJ1-1; D not resolved. Trimming stripped 2 bases from V and 0 bases from J, with 7 bases between. The germline CDR1 and CDR2 sequences are MNHNY and SVGAGI (reference sequence). The CDR3 has 14 residues. CDR3 in amino acids: CASSYGQVNTEAFF. CDR3 DNA sequence: TGTGCCAGCAGTTACGGCCAGGTGAACACTGAAGCTTTCTTT.

V is TRBV5-1 and J is TRBJ1-1; the D is unclear. Trimming pared 3 bases from V and 5 bases from J, leaving 17 bases between. This CDR3 spans 15 amino acids. The germline V gene encodes CDR1 SGHRS and CDR2 YFSETQ. CDR3 in DNA: TGCGCCAGCAGCTCCGCCTCTACGCGAATTACTGAAGCTTTCTTT. Translating gives CASSSASTRITEAFF.

This chain uses TRBV7-8 with TRBJ1-4; 8 positions agree with TRBD1. CDR3 length: 17 amino acids. Germline CDR1 and CDR2: SGHVS and FQNEAQ. V shed 4 bases and J 7 bases; nucleotides not matched to a gene: 14. The DNA for the CDR3 is TGTGCCAGCAGCTCACATAAACACAGGGGGGGGCGTGAAAAACTGTTTTTT. As protein: CASSSHKHRGGREKLFF.

The chain carries TRBV18 and TRBJ1-1; tentatively, D is TRBD1 (6 bases). The CDR3 extends over 15 amino acids. Trimming took 5 bases from V and 5 from J, leaving 18 bases between them. Germline CDR1 KGHSH, CDR2 LQKENI. The CDR3 DNA follows: TGTGCCAGCTCAGCCAATGGGGGCAGTGTGACTGAAGCTTTCTTT. Its protein is CASSANGGSVTEAFF.

The chain carries TRBV24-1 and TRBJ2-5, with 12 bases identical to TRBD2. CDR1 is KGHDR, CDR2 SFDVKD, per germline. The CDR3 is 16 residues long. V was pared by 4 bases and J by 5 bases, with 7 bases of the junction left unmatched. This CDR3 reads CATSEYLAGGRETQYF. The CDR3, as DNA: TGTGCCACCAGTGAATACCTAGCGGGAGGGCGGGAGACCCAGTACTTC.

V gene TRBV27 combines with J gene TRBJ2-5, with D maybe TRBD2 (5 bases). The length of the CDR3 is 14 residues. Trimming stripped 6 bases from V and 4 bases from J, with 15 bases between. CDR1 is MNHEY and CDR2 is SMNVEV in the germline V gene (reference sequence). The CDR3 sequence is CASSRARRGETQYF. CDR3 bases: TGTGCCAGCAGCCGCGCCCGCCGGGGAGAGACCCAGTACTTC.

The genes are TRBV14 and TRBJ2-1; D remains unclear. Trimming shortened V by 1 base and J by 0 bases, and 10 bases separated the two germline ends. This CDR3 comprises 16 residues. Germline loops: CDR1 SGHDN, CDR2 FVKESK. The CDR3 loop reads CASSQVPGRSYNEQFF. CDR3 DNA sequence: TGTGCCAGCAGCCAAGTTCCGGGTCGCTCCTACAATGAGCAGTTCTTC.

The V gene is TRBV7-8, the J gene TRBJ1-4; 9 positions match TRBD1. Germline CDR1 reads SGHVS; CDR2 reads FQNEAQ. The CDR3 contains 14 residues. V gave up 3 bases and J gave up 8 bases; unmatched junction bases: 4. The CDR3 protein is CASSLDRGGEKLFF. The CDR3, as DNA: TGTGCCAGCAGCTTGGACAGGGGCGGGGAAAAACTGTTTTTT.

V is TRBV6-1 and J is TRBJ2-1, with 14 nucleotides matching TRBD2. The CDR3 spans 16 residues. Unmatched junction bases numbered 4, after V lost 4 bases and J lost 5 bases. Germline V lookup: CDR1 MNHNS, CDR2 SASEGT. The CDR3 region has the DNA TGTGCCAGCAGTGTGGGACTAGCGGGAGCTAACAATGAGCAGTTCTTC. Translation: CASSVGLAGANNEQFF.

The chain carries TRBV9 and TRBJ2-7, with D possibly matching TRBD2 (6 bases). Trimming removed 1 base at V and 3 bases at J, with 11 bases between. The germline CDR1 and CDR2 sequences are SGDLS and YYNGEE. The CDR3 covers 14 residues. The CDR3 coding sequence is TGTGCCAGCAGCGTATATGGGGAGGACTACGAGCAGTACTTC. It is translated as CASSVYGEDYEQYF. Together with reference TRBV9 and TRBJ2-7, the CDR3 gives the full variable domain: DSGVTQTPKHLITATGQRVTLRCSPRSGDLSVYWYQQSLDQGLQFLIQYYNGEERAKGNILERFSAQQFPDLHSELNLSSLELGDSALYFCASSVYGEDYEQYFGPGTRLTVT.

This clone was picked up a small number of times. The V gene is TRBV5-1, the J gene TRBJ2-7, with 8 bases matching TRBD2. In germline, CDR1 is SGHRS, CDR2 YFSETQ. The V gene end was trimmed by 1 base and the J gene end by 5 bases; junction bases not matched to a gene: 5. CDR3 length equals 14 residues. CDR3 sequence (DNA): TGCGCCAGCAGCTTGAGCGGGAGCAGCAACGAGCAGTACTTC. It is translated as CASSLSGSSNEQYF. Complete variable domain (other parts from reference TRBV5-1 and TRBJ2-7): KAGVTQTPRYLIKTRGQQVTLSCSPISGHRSVSWYQQTPGQGLQFLFEYFSETQRNKGNFPGRFSGRQFSNSRSEMNVSTLELGDSALYLCASSLSGSSNEQYFGPGTRLTVT.

V is TRBV12-3 or TRBV12-4 and J is TRBJ1-1; no firm D call. The V end lost 5 bases, the J end lost 4 bases, and 11 bases lay between the germline ends. The CDR3 has 13 residues. The CDR3 protein is CASSPTTSTEAFF. For the CDR3, the DNA is TGTGCCAGCAGTCCCACCACTTCCACTGAAGCTTTCTTT.

The gene calls are TRBV19 and TRBJ2-7, with unresolved D. The germline V gene has CDR1 LNHDA and CDR2 SQIVND (reference sequence). The ends were cut back, 3 bases at V and 13 bases at J, with 7 bases in the middle. The CDR3 contains 9 residues. The CDR3: CASSISCYF. The DNA of the CDR3 is TGTGCCAGTAGTATTTCGTGTTACTTC.

V gene TRBV25-1 combines with J gene TRBJ1-4, with D possibly TRBD1 on 5 matching bases. Germline assignment: CDR1 MGHDK and CDR2 SYGVNS. V dropped 2 bases and J dropped 7 bases, with 20 bases sitting between them. The length of the CDR3 is 17 residues. CDR3 protein: CASSEGQGWGWGEKLFF. CDR3 DNA sequence: TGTGCCAGCAGTGAAGGGCAGGGCTGGGGCTGGGGTGAAAAACTGTTTTTT.